The entry that follows covers one T cell receptor beta chain sequence. Its specificity is not known. Using unique molecular identifiers, the investigators prepared the TCRbeta library. TCRdb reprocessed the PCR reads via MiXCR and lists one record per CDR3 protein. The data show 350,000 to 500,000 distinct CDR3 sequences, around 46% seen once. The data stem from a study of T-cell reconstitution after alpha-beta-depleted transplantation in children. Study results and caveats: Some patients' high day-60 TCRbeta diversity was traced to surviving recipient T cells and thymic progenitors. Newly generated T cells supplied most T-cell counts and diversity one year post-transplant. The study reportedly traced alpha-beta T cells about two months after transplant to several hundred expanded graft clones.

This CDR3 comprises 15 residues. Trimming cost V 0 bases and J 1 base, with 10 bases left between them. The germline V gene has CDR1 SGHRS and CDR2 YFSETQ. Sequencing was performed on PBMCs, taken before TCRalphabeta/CD19-depleted stem cell transplant. This TCR was recovered from a girl aged 2 to 10 with aplastic anemia, due to receive a stem cell transplant. The gene calls are TRBV5-1 and TRBJ1-1; a weak D match, TRBD1 (6 bases). CDR3 in amino acids: CASSLGGGENTEAFF. The DNA of the CDR3 is TGCGCCAGCAGCTTGGGAGGGGGAGAGAACACTGAAGCTTTCTTT. The full variable domain, its missing parts supplied by reference TRBV5-1 and TRBJ1-1, is KAGVTQTPRYLIKTRGQQVTLSCSPISGHRSVSWYQQTPGQGLQFLFEYFSETQRNKGNFPGRFSGRQFSNSRSEMNVSTLELGDSALYLCASSLGGGENTEAFFGQGTRLTVV.